The present T cell receptor (beta chain) was sequenced within a study of blood T cells in healthy people across ages. Germline-derived CDR1 and CDR2 are KGHDR and SFDVKD. The V gene lost 8 bases and the J gene lost 4 bases, with 16 bases spanning the gap. The CDR3 totals 14 residues. This clonotype was seen a few times. A second PCR, run for about 6 to 11 cycles, used a sample-barcoded 5' primer plus a J-beta primer mix. Each cDNA molecule carried a tag from a template-switch adaptor that contained 12 random nucleotides. TCRdb re-called the 5' RACE reads with MiXCR, one entry per CDR3 protein. The sample shows 750,000 or so distinct CDR3 sequences, about 25% of them seen only once. Extracted total RNA amounted to at least 5.5 micrograms for each sample. The same sample was also used in a study of T cells of mothers and their children.

This sequence joins TRBV24-1 and TRBJ1-1, with D possibly matching TRBD1 (5 bases). The receptor was isolated from a boy younger than 18 in good health. The sequencing input was blood. DNA of the CDR3: TGTGCCACCAAATCAGGGTTTTCGGGCACTGAAGCTTTCTTT. Its translation is CATKSGFSGTEAFF.